Listed below are T cell receptor beta chains from one sample, sequenced in a study of cytomegalovirus exposure and HLA in healthy donors. Using immunoSEQ multiplex PCR, the repertoire was profiled, and TCRdb retains in-frame clones only, with some absent. The sample holds approximately 140,000 clones, about 73% seen once. Source material: PBMCs. The receptor source for this set is a human donor in good health. Both conserved end residues are part of each CDR3. The D gene is left open where the match is weak.

D gene,V gene,J gene,CDR3 protein
TRBD1,TRBV20-1,TRBJ1-5,CSARGTATEHF
TRBD1,TRBV9,TRBJ1-4,CASSPIQGATSREKLFF
.,TRBV18,TRBJ1-2,CASSSTGIHYGYTF
.,TRBV2,TRBJ2-7,CASGRSEPPYEQYF
.,TRBV6-5,TRBJ1-5,CASSPDRNSNQPQHF
TRBD2,TRBV9,TRBJ2-7,CASSVGSGGGYEQYF
TRBD2,TRBV6-5,TRBJ2-5,CASSRGEGWETQYF
TRBD2,TRBV7-2,TRBJ2-1,CASSLTGSGGDTEQFF
TRBD2,TRBV27,TRBJ2-3,CASSQSQRGGSDTQYF
.,TRBV5-1,TRBJ2-7,CASSLANYEQYF
TRBD1,TRBV5-1,TRBJ1-6,CASSVGMGQVNSPLHF
TRBD2,TRBV12-5,TRBJ2-1,CASGYGGGQQFF
TRBD1,TRBV6-6,TRBJ2-7,CASSFWGGTGIYEQYF
TRBD1,TRBV5-4,TRBJ1-1,CASSLNQGDPEAFF
.,TRBV7-2,TRBJ2-5,CASSHYRDGQETQYF
TRBD2,TRBV10-2,TRBJ2-1,CASRAGASYNEQFF
.,TRBV6-6,TRBJ2-7,CASSPQPDYYEQYF
TRBD2,TRBV30,TRBJ2-1,CAWSLFGIPAGTRKGNYNEQFF
.,TRBV13,TRBJ2-7,CASSLGEGAREQYF
TRBD2,TRBV4-3,TRBJ2-5,CASSQEHSGGTQETQYF
.,TRBV15,TRBJ2-7,CATSRGDWQYF
.,TRBV19,TRBJ1-2,CASTRSGEYGYTF
.,TRBV7-8,TRBJ1-1,CASSLAGELDTEAFF
.,TRBV11-3,TRBJ2-1,CASSLEGRSYNEQFF
TRBD1,TRBV2,TRBJ1-2,CASSPGQGDYGYTF
.,TRBV5-1,TRBJ1-1,CASSRGRGSNTEAFF
TRBD2,TRBV28,TRBJ2-2,CASLAGAVTGELFF
.,TRBV6-6,TRBJ2-7,CASSQQAGTQQYF
.,TRBV7-2,TRBJ1-5,CASSLEGTGGNQPQHF
TRBD1,TRBV7-2,TRBJ2-7,CASSLDRGMGYEQYF
TRBD1,TRBV7-3,TRBJ2-7,CSSSLWDRGQDEQYF
TRBD1,TRBV14,TRBJ2-3,CASSPLAGGGTDTQYF
TRBD1,TRBV5-4,TRBJ2-7,CASSLVQGAYEQYF
.,TRBV5-1,TRBJ2-7,CASSLGQGFTYEQYF
.,TRBV21-1,TRBJ2-2,CASSNPGLAGGNTGELFF
.,TRBV7-2,TRBJ2-3,CASRELTDTQYF
TRBD2,TRBV5-1,TRBJ2-2,CASSLAGGRPSTGELFF
TRBD1,TRBV28,TRBJ2-3,CASSLRDRDTDTQYF
.,TRBV19,TRBJ1-2,CASTGGHSYGYTF
TRBD1,TRBV5-4,TRBJ1-2,CASRPGGAGYGYTF
TRBD1,TRBV7-9,TRBJ1-6,CASSPPGQGASPLHF
.,TRBV5-5,TRBJ2-1,CASSTDPGAYNEQFF
.,TRBV25-1,TRBJ2-7,CASSQGTAGEQYF
.,TRBV30,TRBJ1-1,CAWRPGHLGAEAFF
TRBD1,TRBV6-1,TRBJ1-2,CAGSERGQGAVGYTF
TRBD2,TRBV27,TRBJ2-7,CASSVAGGSYEQYF
.,TRBV5-6,TRBJ1-1,CASSLERAMGTEAFF
TRBD2,TRBV5-4,TRBJ2-1,CASGRALPDNEQFF
TRBD2,TRBV6-1,TRBJ2-3,CASGVAGSADTQYF
TRBD2,TRBV7-3,TRBJ2-5,CASSPGGTPGGVETQYF
.,TRBV7-2,TRBJ1-3,CASSLIGGPDTIYF
TRBD1,TRBV28,TRBJ1-2,CASSSTGGHYGYTF
TRBD2,TRBV30,TRBJ2-6,CAWSVGALAGGPGGANVLTF
TRBD1,TRBV5-1,TRBJ1-4,CASSLGTGGAVGEKLFF
TRBD1,TRBV29-1,TRBJ1-1,CSAGGPALGYTEAFF